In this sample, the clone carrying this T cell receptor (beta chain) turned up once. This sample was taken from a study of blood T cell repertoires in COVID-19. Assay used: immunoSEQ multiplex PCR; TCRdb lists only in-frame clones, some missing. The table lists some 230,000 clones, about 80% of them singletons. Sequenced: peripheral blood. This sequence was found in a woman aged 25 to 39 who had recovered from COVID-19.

CDR3: CASSAGDQGVPQETQYF. CDR3 DNA sequence: TGTGCCAGCAGCGCGGGGGACCAGGGAGTCCCCCAAGAGACCCAGTACTTC. The J gene is TRBJ2-5, the V gene TRBV9; tentative D call: TRBD2 (6 bases). The CDR3 runs to 17 residues. In germline, CDR1 is SGDLS, CDR2 YYNGEE. V was clipped by 3 bases and J by 1 base, with 19 bases between them.